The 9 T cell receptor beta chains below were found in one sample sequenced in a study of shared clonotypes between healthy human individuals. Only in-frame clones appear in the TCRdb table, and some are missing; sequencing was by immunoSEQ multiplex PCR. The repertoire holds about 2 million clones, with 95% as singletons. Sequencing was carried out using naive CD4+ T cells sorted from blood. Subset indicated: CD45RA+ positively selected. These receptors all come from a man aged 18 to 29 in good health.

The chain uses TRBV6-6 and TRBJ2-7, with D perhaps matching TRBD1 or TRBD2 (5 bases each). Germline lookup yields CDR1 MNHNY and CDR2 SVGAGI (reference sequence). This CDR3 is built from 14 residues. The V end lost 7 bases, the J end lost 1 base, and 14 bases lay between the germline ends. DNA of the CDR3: TGTGCCAGCACCCCTAGCAGGGATTCCTACGAGCAGTACTTC. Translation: CASTPSRDSYEQYF.

The CDR3 is CSGTGNNEQFF. DNA for the CDR3: TGCAGTGGTACAGGGAACAATGAGCAGTTCTTC. This sequence joins TRBV20-1 and TRBJ2-1, with D possibly TRBD1 on 6 matching bases. Germline V gene sequence: CDR1 DFQATT, CDR2 SNEGSKA (reference sequence). Trimming left V 7 bases short and J 5 bases short, with 9 bases between. This CDR3 is 11 amino acids long.

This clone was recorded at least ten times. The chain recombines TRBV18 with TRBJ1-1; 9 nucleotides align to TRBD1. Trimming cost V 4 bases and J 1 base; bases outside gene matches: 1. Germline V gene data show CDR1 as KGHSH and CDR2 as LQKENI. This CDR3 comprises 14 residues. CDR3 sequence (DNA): TGTGCCAGCTCACTGGGACAGGGGAACACTGAAGCTTTCTTT. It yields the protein CASSLGQGNTEAFF.

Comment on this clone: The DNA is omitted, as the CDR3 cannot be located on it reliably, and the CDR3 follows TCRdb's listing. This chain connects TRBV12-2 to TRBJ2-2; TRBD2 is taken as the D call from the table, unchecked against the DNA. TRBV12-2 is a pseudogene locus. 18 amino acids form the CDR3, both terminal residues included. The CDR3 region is CASRSAGWASGIVGELFF.

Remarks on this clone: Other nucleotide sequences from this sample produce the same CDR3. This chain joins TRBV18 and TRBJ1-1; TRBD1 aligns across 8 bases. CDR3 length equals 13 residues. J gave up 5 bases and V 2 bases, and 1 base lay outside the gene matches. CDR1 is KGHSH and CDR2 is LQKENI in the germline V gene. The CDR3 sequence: CASSPTGGTEAFF. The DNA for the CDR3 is TGTGCCAGCTCACCAACAGGGGGTACTGAAGCTTTCTTT.

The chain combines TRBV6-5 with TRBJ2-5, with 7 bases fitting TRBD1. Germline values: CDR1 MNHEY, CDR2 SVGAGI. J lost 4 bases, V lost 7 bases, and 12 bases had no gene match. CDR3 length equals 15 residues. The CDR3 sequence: CASTHFDREGETQYF. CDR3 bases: TGTGCCAGCACCCACTTCGACAGGGAAGGAGAGACCCAGTACTTC.

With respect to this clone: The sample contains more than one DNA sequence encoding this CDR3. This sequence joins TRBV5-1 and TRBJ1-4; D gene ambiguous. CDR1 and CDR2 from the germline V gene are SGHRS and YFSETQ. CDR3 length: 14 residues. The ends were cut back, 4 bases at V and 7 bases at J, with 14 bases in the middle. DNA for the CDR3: TGCGCCAGCAGCCTTGGAGGATTGGGTGAAAAACTGTTTTTT. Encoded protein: CASSLGGLGEKLFF.

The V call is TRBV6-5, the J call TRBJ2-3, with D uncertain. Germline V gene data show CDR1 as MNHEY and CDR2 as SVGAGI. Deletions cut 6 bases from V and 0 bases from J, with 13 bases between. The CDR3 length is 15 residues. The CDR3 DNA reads TGTGCCAGCAGCCGACGACGGTATAGCACAGATACGCAGTATTTT. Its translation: CASSRRRYSTDTQYF.

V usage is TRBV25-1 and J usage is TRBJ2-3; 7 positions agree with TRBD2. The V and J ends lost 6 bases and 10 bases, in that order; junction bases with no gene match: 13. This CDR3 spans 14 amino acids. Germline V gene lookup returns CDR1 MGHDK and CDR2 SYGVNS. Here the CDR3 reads CASSPRGGTRAQYF. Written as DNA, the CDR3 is TGTGCCAGCAGCCCTCGGGGAGGGACCAGGGCGCAGTATTTT.